A selection of T cell receptor beta chains follows, all from one sample in a study of memory CD4+ T cells and cytomegalovirus serostatus. Data came from immunoSEQ multiplex PCR; TCRdb stores just in-frame clones and leaves some out. The data show around 49,000 clones, with 75% to 85% seen just once and approximately 0.7% held by the top ten. Material for sequencing was memory CD4+ T cells from blood. Receptor source: an adult in good health and CMV-seronegative. Each CDR3 is given with its conserved first and last residue. Each record gives: D gene, V gene, J gene, clone size, CDR3 DNA, CDR3 protein. A D gene is named only where the DNA matches it firmly. Not every row has a clone size; where given, it reads once, few, many or a size class.

d_gene: TRBD2
v_gene: TRBV4-1
j_gene: TRBJ2-7
abundance: few
CDR3nt: TGCGCCAGCAGCCAATTCGGTCTAGCACTAGCGGGAGTCTACGAGCAGTACTTC
CDR3aa: CASSQFGLALAGVYEQYF

d_gene: TRBD1
v_gene: TRBV11-2
j_gene: TRBJ1-3
abundance: NA
CDR3nt: TGTGCCAGCAGCCCATACAGGGGGACTTTTGGAAACACCATATATTTT
CDR3aa: CASSPYRGTFGNTIYF

d_gene: TRBD1
v_gene: TRBV10-3
j_gene: TRBJ2-7
abundance: NA
CDR3nt: TGTGCCATCAGTGAGTCGATGGCAGGGGGAAGGTACGAGCAGTACTTC
CDR3aa: CAISESMAGGRYEQYF

d_gene: NA
v_gene: TRBV19
j_gene: TRBJ2-1
abundance: NA
CDR3nt: TGTGCCAGTAGTATAGGGGATAGGCTTAGGCAGTTCTTC
CDR3aa: CASSIGDRLRQFF

d_gene: NA
v_gene: TRBV27
j_gene: TRBJ2-7
abundance: NA
CDR3nt: TGTGCCAGCAGTTTAAGGACAGGGAGGGACGAGCAGTACTTC
CDR3aa: CASSLRTGRDEQYF

d_gene: TRBD2
v_gene: TRBV5-4
j_gene: TRBJ2-5
abundance: NA
CDR3nt: TGTGCCAGCAGCTTGGGAACTAGCGGGAGAACAGTGGTAGAGACCCAGTACTTC
CDR3aa: CASSLGTSGRTVVETQYF

d_gene: TRBD1
v_gene: TRBV2
j_gene: TRBJ2-7
abundance: NA
CDR3nt: TGTGCCGGGCAGGGGGTATCCTACGAGCAGTACTTC
CDR3aa: CAGQGVSYEQYF

d_gene: NA
v_gene: TRBV29-1
j_gene: TRBJ2-1
abundance: NA
CDR3nt: TGCAGCGTGAGGCCGGGTCTTGGGAATGAGCAGTTCTTC
CDR3aa: CSVRPGLGNEQFF

d_gene: NA
v_gene: TRBV5-6
j_gene: TRBJ1-2
abundance: NA
CDR3nt: TGTGCCAGCAGCTTGGCCGCAACAGGGCTCCGAGGATCTAGCTATGGCTACACCTTC
CDR3aa: CASSLAATGLRGSSYGYTF

d_gene: NA
v_gene: TRBV7-9
j_gene: TRBJ2-7
abundance: NA
CDR3nt: TGTGCCAGCAGCTTACTCTCTGGGTCCGGCGAGCAGTACTTC
CDR3aa: CASSLLSGSGEQYF

d_gene: NA
v_gene: TRBV10-1
j_gene: TRBJ2-1
abundance: NA
CDR3nt: TGCGCCAGCAGTGAGTCGATCGCAGTTGGGTACAATGAGCAGTTCTTC
CDR3aa: CASSESIAVGYNEQFF

d_gene: TRBD2
v_gene: TRBV6-1
j_gene: TRBJ2-6
abundance: NA
CDR3nt: TGTGCCAGCAGGCCGGGACTAGCTGGGGCCAACGTCCTGACTTTC
CDR3aa: CASRPGLAGANVLTF

d_gene: NA
v_gene: TRBV7-3
j_gene: TRBJ2-1
abundance: few
CDR3nt: TGTGCCAGCAGCTTAATCGCTAGCTCCTACAATGAGCAGTTCTTC
CDR3aa: CASSLIASSYNEQFF

d_gene: TRBD1
v_gene: TRBV7-3
j_gene: TRBJ2-2
abundance: NA
CDR3nt: TGTGCCAGCAGCTCACGACAGGGGGTAAACACCGGGGAGCTGTTTTTT
CDR3aa: CASSSRQGVNTGELFF

d_gene: TRBD2
v_gene: TRBV7-4
j_gene: TRBJ2-5
abundance: NA
CDR3nt: TGTGCCAGCAGCTTTGAGCTAGCGGGAAGACAGACCCAGTACTTC
CDR3aa: CASSFELAGRQTQYF

d_gene: TRBD2
v_gene: TRBV27
j_gene: TRBJ2-1
abundance: NA
CDR3nt: TGTGCCAGCAGTTTCGGACTAGCGGGGTACAATGAGCAGTTCTTC
CDR3aa: CASSFGLAGYNEQFF

d_gene: NA
v_gene: TRBV6-1
j_gene: TRBJ1-1
abundance: NA
CDR3nt: TGTGCCAGCACTTTGACAGGAGTAAACACTGAAGCTTTCTTT
CDR3aa: CASTLTGVNTEAFF

d_gene: NA
v_gene: TRBV7-3
j_gene: TRBJ2-1
abundance: NA
CDR3nt: TGTGCCAGCAGCTTAGTACCGGGAGTTAACGGTGAGCAGTTCTTC
CDR3aa: CASSLVPGVNGEQFF

d_gene: NA
v_gene: TRBV6-1
j_gene: TRBJ1-5
abundance: NA
CDR3nt: TGTGCCAGCAGCGCGGGAGGCAATCAGCCCCAGCATTTT
CDR3aa: CASSAGGNQPQHF

d_gene: TRBD1
v_gene: TRBV19
j_gene: TRBJ1-5
abundance: NA
CDR3nt: TGTGCCAGTAGTATCTCCAGGGGGGGCAATCAGCCCCAGCATTTT
CDR3aa: CASSISRGGNQPQHF

d_gene: NA
v_gene: TRBV30
j_gene: TRBJ2-5
abundance: NA
CDR3nt: TGTGCCTGGGGGTACCAAGAGACCCAGTACTTC
CDR3aa: CAWGYQETQYF

d_gene: TRBD1
v_gene: TRBV28
j_gene: TRBJ2-7
abundance: NA
CDR3nt: TGTGCCAGCAGTATCGGGACAGTGGGCGAGCAGTACTTC
CDR3aa: CASSIGTVGEQYF

d_gene: NA
v_gene: TRBV7-8
j_gene: TRBJ2-2
abundance: NA
CDR3nt: TGTGCCAGCAGCCCCAGGGGCTTACAAAACACCGGGGAGCTGTTTTTT
CDR3aa: CASSPRGLQNTGELFF

d_gene: NA
v_gene: TRBV27
j_gene: TRBJ2-2
abundance: NA
CDR3nt: TGTGCCAGCGCGAGCGGGAACACCGGGGAGCTGTTTTTT
CDR3aa: CASASGNTGELFF

d_gene: NA
v_gene: TRBV5-1
j_gene: TRBJ1-5
abundance: NA
CDR3nt: TGCGCCAGCAGCTTAGGCGGGGTTCAGCCCCAGCATTTT
CDR3aa: CASSLGGVQPQHF

d_gene: TRBD1
v_gene: TRBV29-1
j_gene: TRBJ2-5
abundance: NA
CDR3nt: TGCAGCGTTAATGAGGGGGCGCGTTGGGAGACCCAGTACTTC
CDR3aa: CSVNEGARWETQYF

d_gene: NA
v_gene: TRBV7-9
j_gene: TRBJ1-1
abundance: NA
CDR3nt: TGTGCCAGCAGCTTAGTAAGGGGCGGGGGCACTGAAGCTTTCTTT
CDR3aa: CASSLVRGGGTEAFF

d_gene: NA
v_gene: TRBV5-4
j_gene: TRBJ2-1
abundance: NA
CDR3nt: TGTGCCAGCAGCTTTGCCCGAGTGTCAGATGAGCAGTTCTTC
CDR3aa: CASSFARVSDEQFF

d_gene: NA
v_gene: TRBV10-3
j_gene: TRBJ2-3
abundance: NA
CDR3nt: TGTGCCATCAGTTCGAACAAAGCGGGTACTAGCACAGATACGCAGTATTTT
CDR3aa: CAISSNKAGTSTDTQYF

d_gene: NA
v_gene: TRBV6-6
j_gene: TRBJ2-1
abundance: NA
CDR3nt: TGTGCCAGCAGTTACTCGACACGGGGACGATACAATGAGCAGTTCTTC
CDR3aa: CASSYSTRGRYNEQFF

d_gene: TRBD1
v_gene: TRBV11-2
j_gene: TRBJ2-3
abundance: NA
CDR3nt: TGTGCCAGCAGCTCTATCGCGGCAGGGGGAATCACAGATACGCAGTATTTT
CDR3aa: CASSSIAAGGITDTQYF

d_gene: NA
v_gene: TRBV30
j_gene: TRBJ2-3
abundance: NA
CDR3nt: TGTGCCTGGAGTGTAGACGCCAGCACAGATACGCAGTATTTT
CDR3aa: CAWSVDASTDTQYF

d_gene: NA
v_gene: TRBV6-1
j_gene: TRBJ1-1
abundance: NA
CDR3nt: TGTGCCAGCATACGGGGAACTGAAGCTTTCTTT
CDR3aa: CASIRGTEAFF

d_gene: NA
v_gene: TRBV27
j_gene: TRBJ2-5
abundance: few
CDR3nt: TGTGCCAGCAGTTTTGCGTTTGGAAACCAAGAGACCCAGTACTTC
CDR3aa: CASSFAFGNQETQYF

d_gene: NA
v_gene: TRBV10-3
j_gene: TRBJ1-5
abundance: medium-sized
CDR3nt: TGTGCCATCAGGCCGTCCGGAGATAGCAATCAGCCCCAGCATTTT
CDR3aa: CAIRPSGDSNQPQHF

d_gene: TRBD1
v_gene: TRBV7-9
j_gene: TRBJ2-5
abundance: few
CDR3nt: TGTGCCAGCAGCCCCGGGACAGGGGGCCCAGAGACCCAGTACTTC
CDR3aa: CASSPGTGGPETQYF

d_gene: TRBD1
v_gene: TRBV28
j_gene: TRBJ1-5
abundance: NA
CDR3nt: TGTGCCAGCATGCGACAGGGAAGTTATAGCAATCAGCCCCAGCATTTT
CDR3aa: CASMRQGSYSNQPQHF

d_gene: NA
v_gene: TRBV11-2
j_gene: TRBJ2-3
abundance: NA
CDR3nt: TGTGCCAGCAGCTTAGAAACCGGGGCCACAGATACGCAGTATTTT
CDR3aa: CASSLETGATDTQYF

d_gene: TRBD1
v_gene: TRBV30
j_gene: TRBJ2-5
abundance: NA
CDR3nt: TGTGCCTGGAGTGTACCCGACAGGGGGGAGACCCAGTACTTC
CDR3aa: CAWSVPDRGETQYF

d_gene: NA
v_gene: TRBV19
j_gene: TRBJ2-7
abundance: NA
CDR3nt: TGTGCCAGTAGTGCGTCGGGCACGTCCTACGAGCAGTACTTC
CDR3aa: CASSASGTSYEQYF

d_gene: NA
v_gene: TRBV28
j_gene: TRBJ2-4
abundance: few
CDR3nt: TGTGCCAGCAGTTCAGGTTACAAAAACATTCAGTACTTC
CDR3aa: CASSSGYKNIQYF

d_gene: NA
v_gene: TRBV28
j_gene: TRBJ2-2
abundance: NA
CDR3nt: TGTGCCAGCAGTCCGACCGGGACAACGAACACCGGGGAGCTGTTTTTT
CDR3aa: CASSPTGTTNTGELFF

d_gene: TRBD2
v_gene: TRBV11-1
j_gene: TRBJ2-5
abundance: NA
CDR3nt: TGTGCCAGCAGCTTACAATGGGGCGGGAGTGCAGGAGAGACCCAGTACTTC
CDR3aa: CASSLQWGGSAGETQYF

d_gene: NA
v_gene: TRBV18
j_gene: TRBJ1-4
abundance: few
CDR3nt: TGTGCCAGCTCACCACAAGGACAGCTAGCAACTAATGAAAAACTGTTTTTT
CDR3aa: CASSPQGQLATNEKLFF

d_gene: TRBD1
v_gene: TRBV5-6
j_gene: TRBJ1-2
abundance: NA
CDR3nt: TGTGCCAGCAGCCGGGACAGGGTCTATGGCTACACCTTC
CDR3aa: CASSRDRVYGYTF

d_gene: TRBD1
v_gene: TRBV13
j_gene: TRBJ1-4
abundance: few
CDR3nt: TGTGCCAGCAGCTCGTCCCGGGACAGCGAAAAACTGTTTTTT
CDR3aa: CASSSSRDSEKLFF